This TCR beta chain comes out of a study of spatial heterogeneity in lung cancer. General observations from the study: Mutation tallies in tumors tracked expanded intratumoral alpha and beta TCR counts.

This clonotype was detected once. No antigen is known for it. In TCRdb, the 5' RACE reads were re-called with MiXCR into one record per CDR3 protein. Of about 7,000 distinct CDR3 sequences listed, about 14% were seen once; the top ten hold around 8%. Time point given: sample taken at primary tumor resection. This receptor was taken from a male donor with early-stage non-small cell lung cancer. Specimen: lung tumor tissue, collected at surgery.

The CDR3 DNA is TGTGCCATCAACGACATCCATGGCTACACCTTC. As protein: CAINDIHGYTF. The chain carries TRBV10-3 and TRBJ1-2; D uncertain. The germline V and J ends were trimmed by 7 bases and 6 bases, with 9 bases remaining between them. This CDR3 contains 11 residues. From germline, CDR1 is ENHRY and CDR2 SYGVKD.